Following are 14 T cell receptor beta chains from one sample sequenced in a study of cytomegalovirus exposure and HLA in healthy donors. With 60 Vbeta and 13 Jbeta primers, the PCR was carried out. Sequencing used immunoSEQ multiplex PCR; TCRdb keeps in-frame clones, though not all of them. The sample has about 140,000 clones; around 78% are singletons. Sample: PBMCs. Receptors originate from a male donor in good health and CMV-seronegative.

This clone was seen only once. The CDR3 loop reads CASRYTSIGTDTQYF. Written as DNA, the CDR3 is TGCGCCAGCAGGTATACTAGTATTGGCACAGATACGCAGTATTTT. This chain joins TRBV5-1 and TRBJ2-3; a possible D gene is TRBD2 (5 bases). From germline, CDR1 is SGHRS and CDR2 YFSETQ. The V end lost 5 bases, the J end lost 1 base, and 14 bases lay between the germline ends. This CDR3 is 15 amino acids long.

The chain recombines TRBV5-4 with TRBJ1-2, with D possibly TRBD1 on 6 matching bases. This CDR3 contains 13 residues. Germline CDR1 reads SGHNT; CDR2 reads YYREEE (reference sequence). Trimming shortened V by 5 bases and J by 3 bases, and 11 bases separated the two germline ends. The CDR3 protein is CASRRTEDYGYTF. In DNA form, the CDR3 reads TGTGCCAGCAGGCGGACAGAGGACTATGGCTACACCTTC.

In this sample, this clone turned up once. This sequence joins TRBV5-4 and TRBJ2-5; 10 positions agree with TRBD2. This CDR3 contains 18 residues. V shed 0 bases, J shed 5 bases, and the junction held 13 bases outside the gene matches. Per the germline V gene, CDR1 is SGHNT and CDR2 is YYREEE (reference sequence). CDR3 protein: CASSLARGEREGWETQYF. CDR3 coding DNA: TGTGCCAGCAGCTTGGCTAGGGGGGAGCGGGAGGGGTGGGAGACCCAGTACTTC.

In regard to this clone: A junction boundary mismatches the germline segment, possibly from a read error. V usage is TRBV7-2 and J usage is TRBJ2-1; perhaps TRBD1 as D (7 bases). Germline CDR1 reads SGHTA; CDR2 reads FQGNSA. The CDR3 covers 15 residues. CDR3 sequence (DNA): TGTCCCAGCAGCTTAGTGGTTGGCAGGGGGGATGAGCAGTTCTTC. This codes for CPSSLVVGRGDEQFF.

The V and J genes are TRBV11-2 and TRBJ2-7, with TRBD2 identical over 13 bases. This CDR3 has 14 residues. V lost 5 bases, J lost 7 bases, and 5 bases stayed unmatched. CDR1 is SGHAT and CDR2 is FQNNGV in the germline V gene. CDR3 in DNA: TGTGCCAGCAGCCTCGGACTAGCGGGAGCGGAGCAGTACTTC. Encoded protein: CASSLGLAGAEQYF.

This chain links TRBV10-3 with TRBJ2-3; D is ambiguous. This CDR3 has 14 residues. V lost 3 bases, J lost 4 bases, and 11 bases lay in between. Per the germline V gene, CDR1 is ENHRY and CDR2 is SYGVKD. DNA for the CDR3: TGTGCCATCAGTGAAAATCTTCCTCCAGATACGCAGTATTTT. It specifies CAISENLPPDTQYF.

For this clone: This same CDR3 is encoded by further DNA sequences in the sample. This chain connects TRBV19 to TRBJ2-3, with unresolved D. Trimming cost V 1 base and J 2 bases, with 7 bases left between them. The CDR3 length is 14 residues. Germline lookup yields CDR1 LNHDA and CDR2 SQIVND (reference sequence). CDR3 loop: CASSIGQNTDTQYF. The DNA for the CDR3 is TGTGCCAGTAGTATAGGACAAAACACAGATACGCAGTATTTT.

The chain carries TRBV5-4 and TRBJ1-1, with D hard to call. The CDR3 is made up of 17 amino acids. V lost 1 base and J 3 bases, leaving 19 bases between the germline ends. Germline V gene sequence: CDR1 SGHNT, CDR2 YYREEE (reference sequence). The CDR3 nucleotides are TGTGCCAGCAGCTTGTCCCTCAGGATCGGCTCGGACACTGAAGCTTTCTTT. It translates to CASSLSLRIGSDTEAFF.

A few counts support this clone. The chain couples TRBV29-1 to TRBJ1-2; 7 nucleotides match TRBD1. CDR3 size: 12 residues. Germline V gene lookup returns CDR1 SQVTM and CDR2 ANQGSEA. With 6 bases clipped from V and 3 bases from J, the junction kept 4 bases outside the gene matches. The CDR3 DNA reads as TGCAGCGTCGACAGGGAGGACTATGGCTACACCTTC. Translated, it gives CSVDREDYGYTF.

The chain uses TRBV11-3 and TRBJ1-3; no reliable D call. The germline gives CDR1 SGHNT, CDR2 YENEEA. CDR3 length: 14 amino acids. V was clipped by 0 bases and J by 0 bases, with 3 bases between them. The CDR3 bases are TGTGCCAGCAGCTTAGACAGCTCTGGAAACACCATATATTTT. It translates to CASSLDSSGNTIYF.

The chain joins TRBV5-8 to TRBJ2-7, with D possibly being TRBD2 (6 bases). The CDR3 is made up of 14 amino acids. Germline V lookup: CDR1 SGHTS, CDR2 YDEGEE. Trimming took 0 bases from V and 0 from J, leaving 7 bases between them. The CDR3 DNA sequence: TGTGCCAGCAGCTTGGGGGGGGTCTCCTACGAGCAGTACTTC. It specifies CASSLGGVSYEQYF.

This chain uses TRBV7-9 with TRBJ2-7, with TRBD1 identical over 8 bases. This CDR3 contains 15 residues. V was pared by 1 base and J by 5 bases, with 7 bases of the junction left unmatched. CDR1 and CDR2 from the germline V gene are SEHNR and FQNEAQ (reference sequence). CDR3 sequence (DNA): TGTGCCAGCAGCTTAGTTGGACAGGGCCCCAACGAGCAGTACTTC. This encodes CASSLVGQGPNEQYF.

Comment on this clone: Additional DNA sequences in this sample encode the identical CDR3. V usage is TRBV19 and J usage is TRBJ1-5; D is ambiguous. The CDR3 spans 13 residues. Trimming removed 3 bases at V and 6 bases at J, with 9 bases between. Germline-derived CDR1 and CDR2 are LNHDA and SQIVND (reference sequence). CDR3 loop: CASSMSFFQPQHF. The CDR3 nucleotides read TGTGCCAGTAGTATGAGCTTTTTTCAGCCCCAGCATTTT.

The chain links TRBV7-6 to TRBJ2-2; TRBD2 matches 10 bases. The V segment lost 5 bases and the J segment 6 bases; nucleotides outside the gene matches: 6. Germline-derived CDR1 and CDR2 are SGHVS and FNYEAQ. The length of the CDR3 is 15 residues. CDR3 sequence (DNA): TGTGCCAGCAGCGGGGGACTAGCGAGTCCCGGGGAGCTGTTTTTT. Translated, it gives CASSGGLASPGELFF. Supplemented by reference TRBV7-6 and TRBJ2-2, the full variable domain reads GAGVSQSPRYKVTKRGQDVALRCDPISGHVSLYWYRQALGQGPEFLTYFNYEAQQDKSGLPNDRFSAERPEGSISTLTIQRTEQRDSAMYRCASSGGLASPGELFFGEGSRLTVL.